This T cell receptor beta chain appears in the sequencing data of a study of control samples from healthy donors and cancer patients. The CDR3 loop spans 16 amino acids. Trimming removed 6 bases from V and 4 bases from J; junction bases left unmatched: 8. Germline CDR1 and CDR2: WSHSY and SAAADI. Some clones are missing from TCRdb's copy, which holds only in-frame ones; the method was immunoSEQ multiplex PCR. This table holds 350,000 to 450,000 clones, 80% to 95% found once. The J gene is TRBJ2-3, the V gene TRBV10-2, with TRBD2 identical over 12 bases. This clonotype was sampled from a man aged 35-49 years with head and neck cancer. The sequenced material came from PBMCs. The CDR3 coding sequence is TGCGCCAGCAGCCTCGGACTAGCGGGATATTCAGATACGCAGTATTTT. Its translation: CASSLGLAGYSDTQYF.